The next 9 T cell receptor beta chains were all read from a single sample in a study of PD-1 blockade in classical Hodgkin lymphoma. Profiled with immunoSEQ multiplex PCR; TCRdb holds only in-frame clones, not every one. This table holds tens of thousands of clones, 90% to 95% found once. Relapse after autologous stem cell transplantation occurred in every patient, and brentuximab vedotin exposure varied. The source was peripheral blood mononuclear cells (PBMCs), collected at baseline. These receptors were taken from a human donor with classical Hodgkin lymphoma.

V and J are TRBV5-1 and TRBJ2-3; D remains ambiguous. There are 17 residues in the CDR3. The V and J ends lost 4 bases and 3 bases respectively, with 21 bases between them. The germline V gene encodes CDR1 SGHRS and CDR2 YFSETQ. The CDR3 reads CASSKADGISWTDTQYF. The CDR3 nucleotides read TGCGCCAGCAGCAAGGCGGATGGGATAAGTTGGACAGATACGCAGTATTTT.

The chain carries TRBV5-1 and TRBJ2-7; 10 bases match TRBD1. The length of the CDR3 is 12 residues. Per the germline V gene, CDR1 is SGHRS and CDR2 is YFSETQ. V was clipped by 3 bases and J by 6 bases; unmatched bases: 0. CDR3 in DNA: TGCGCCAGCAGCTGGACAGGGGGCGAGCAGTACTTC. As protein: CASSWTGGEQYF.

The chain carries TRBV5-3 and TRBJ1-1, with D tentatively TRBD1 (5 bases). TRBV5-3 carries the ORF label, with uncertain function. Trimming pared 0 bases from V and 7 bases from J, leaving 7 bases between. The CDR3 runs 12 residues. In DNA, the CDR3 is TGTGCCAGAAGCTTGGAGGGGAATGAAGCTTTCTTT. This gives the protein CARSLEGNEAFF.

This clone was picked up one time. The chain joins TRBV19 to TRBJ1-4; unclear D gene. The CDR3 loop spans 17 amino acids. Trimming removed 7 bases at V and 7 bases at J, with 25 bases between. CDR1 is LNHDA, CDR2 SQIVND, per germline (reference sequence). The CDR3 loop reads CASMPASGRGGGEKLFF. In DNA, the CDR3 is TGTGCCAGTATGCCGGCCTCGGGCCGCGGAGGTGGTGAAAAACTGTTTTTT.

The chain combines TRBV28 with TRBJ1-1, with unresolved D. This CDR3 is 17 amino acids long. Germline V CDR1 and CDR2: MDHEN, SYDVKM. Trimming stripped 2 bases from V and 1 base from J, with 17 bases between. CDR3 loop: CASSLSLRRSANTEAFF. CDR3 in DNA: TGTGCCAGCAGTTTAAGTTTGCGTAGGTCGGCGAACACTGAAGCTTTCTTT.

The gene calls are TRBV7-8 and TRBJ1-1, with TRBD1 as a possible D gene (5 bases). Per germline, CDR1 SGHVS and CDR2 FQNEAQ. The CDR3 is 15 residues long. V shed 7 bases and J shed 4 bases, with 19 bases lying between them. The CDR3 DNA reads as TGTGCCAGCACCACCGTAGGGGCTCGGGTCACTGAAGCTTTCTTT. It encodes CASTTVGARVTEAFF.

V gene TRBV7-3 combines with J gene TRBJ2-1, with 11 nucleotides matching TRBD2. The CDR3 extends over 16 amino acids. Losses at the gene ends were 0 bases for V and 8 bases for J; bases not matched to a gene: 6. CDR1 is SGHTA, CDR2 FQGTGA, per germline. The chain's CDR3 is CASSLTPVAGGYEQFF. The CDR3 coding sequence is TGTGCCAGCAGCTTAACGCCAGTAGCGGGGGGGTATGAGCAGTTCTTC.

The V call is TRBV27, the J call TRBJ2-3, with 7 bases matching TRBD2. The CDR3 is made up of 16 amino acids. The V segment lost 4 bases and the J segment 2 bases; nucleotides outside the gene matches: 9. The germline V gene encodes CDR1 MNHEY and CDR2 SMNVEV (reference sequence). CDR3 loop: CASSSLAELFTDTQYF. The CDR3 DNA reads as TGTGCCAGCAGTTCCCTAGCGGAACTATTCACAGATACGCAGTATTTT.

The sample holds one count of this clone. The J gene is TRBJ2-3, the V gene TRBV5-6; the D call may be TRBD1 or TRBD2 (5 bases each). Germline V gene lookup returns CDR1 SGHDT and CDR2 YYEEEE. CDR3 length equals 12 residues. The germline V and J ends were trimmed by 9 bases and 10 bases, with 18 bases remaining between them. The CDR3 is CATTGALDSQYF. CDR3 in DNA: TGTGCCACCACCGGGGCCCTAGACTCGCAGTATTTT.